This is a list of T cell receptor beta chains from one sample in a study of siplizumab effects on memory and regulatory T cells. Clones were sequenced by immunoSEQ multiplex PCR, and TCRdb holds only the in-frame ones, with some missing. The table records 50,000 or so clones, about 92% of them present only once. The sample comprised CD8+ T cells sorted from blood. These receptors all come from a human donor in good health. Each CDR3 is given with its conserved first and last residue. Each record gives: V gene, D gene, clone size, J gene, CDR3 protein, CDR3 DNA. A D gene is named only where the DNA matches it firmly. Size is stated for part of the rows, as once, few or many counts, or as a class when the clone is expanded.

V gene: TRBV27; D gene: TRBD2; clone size: .; J gene: TRBJ2-2; CDR3 protein: CASSLYGGGTGELFF; CDR3 DNA: TGTGCCAGCAGTTTATACGGGGGGGGCACCGGGGAGCTGTTTTTT
V gene: TRBV9; D gene: TRBD1; clone size: .; J gene: TRBJ2-1; CDR3 protein: CASSAMGQEQFF; CDR3 DNA: TGTGCCAGCAGCGCCATGGGACAGGAGCAGTTCTTC
V gene: TRBV7-9; D gene: TRBD2; clone size: .; J gene: TRBJ2-3; CDR3 protein: CASSPSGRPDTQYF; CDR3 DNA: TGTGCCAGCAGCCCTAGCGGGAGGCCAGATACGCAGTATTTT
V gene: TRBV11-1; D gene: .; clone size: .; J gene: TRBJ2-4; CDR3 protein: CASSLAGALNIQYF; CDR3 DNA: TGTGCCAGCAGCTTGGCAGGGGCCCTAAACATTCAGTACTTC
V gene: TRBV15; D gene: TRBD2; clone size: once; J gene: TRBJ2-1; CDR3 protein: CATGLANDYNEQFF; CDR3 DNA: TGTGCCACCGGACTAGCGAACGATTACAATGAGCAGTTCTTC
V gene: TRBV2; D gene: .; clone size: .; J gene: TRBJ2-5; CDR3 protein: CASSVRDTQETQYF; CDR3 DNA: TGTGCCAGCAGTGTGAGGGACACCCAAGAGACCCAGTACTTC
V gene: TRBV2; D gene: .; clone size: .; J gene: TRBJ2-7; CDR3 protein: CATTKADGSYEQYF; CDR3 DNA: TGTGCCACCACAAAGGCGGACGGATCCTACGAGCAGTACTTC
V gene: TRBV19; D gene: .; clone size: .; J gene: TRBJ2-7; CDR3 protein: CASSQTGSYEQYF; CDR3 DNA: TGTGCCAGTAGTCAAACAGGGTCCTACGAGCAGTACTTC
V gene: TRBV12-5; D gene: .; clone size: once; J gene: TRBJ1-1; CDR3 protein: CASGLDYSTEAFF; CDR3 DNA: TGTGCTAGTGGTTTGGACTACAGCACTGAAGCTTTCTTT
V gene: TRBV6-5; D gene: .; clone size: .; J gene: TRBJ2-7; CDR3 protein: CASTDFGEQYF; CDR3 DNA: TGTGCCAGCACCGACTTCGGCGAGCAGTACTTC
V gene: TRBV15; D gene: TRBD2; clone size: once; J gene: TRBJ2-5; CDR3 protein: CATSRDRPAGGETQYF; CDR3 DNA: TGTGCCACCAGCAGAGATCGGCCAGCGGGAGGGGAGACCCAGTACTTC
V gene: TRBV6-5; D gene: .; clone size: .; J gene: TRBJ2-7; CDR3 protein: CASSYSGAEPYEQYF; CDR3 DNA: TGTGCCAGCAGTTACTCGGGGGCCGAGCCCTACGAGCAGTACTTC
V gene: TRBV4-3; D gene: .; clone size: .; J gene: TRBJ2-7; CDR3 protein: CASSQGRGEQYF; CDR3 DNA: TGCGCCAGCAGCCAAGGTCGAGGCGAGCAGTACTTC
V gene: TRBV18; D gene: .; clone size: few; J gene: TRBJ2-3; CDR3 protein: CASSPLLDTQYF; CDR3 DNA: TGTGCCAGCTCACCACTTCTCGATACGCAGTATTTT
V gene: TRBV27; D gene: .; clone size: .; J gene: TRBJ2-7; CDR3 protein: CASSLSLTYEQYF; CDR3 DNA: TGTGCCAGCAGTTTATCCCTAACCTACGAGCAGTACTTC
V gene: TRBV27; D gene: .; clone size: .; J gene: TRBJ1-1; CDR3 protein: CASSPRGGGNTEAFF; CDR3 DNA: TGTGCCAGCAGTCCCCGCGGGGGGGGCAATACTGAAGCTTTCTTT
V gene: TRBV7-3; D gene: .; clone size: .; J gene: TRBJ2-1; CDR3 protein: CASSLRRINEQFF; CDR3 DNA: TGTGCCAGCAGCTTAAGACGGATCAATGAGCAGTTCTTC
V gene: TRBV28; D gene: .; clone size: once; J gene: TRBJ2-1; CDR3 protein: CASYEPGLPGYNEQFF; CDR3 DNA: TGTGCCAGCTATGAGCCGGGACTCCCGGGGTACAATGAGCAGTTCTTC
V gene: TRBV7-9; D gene: TRBD1; clone size: .; J gene: TRBJ1-2; CDR3 protein: CASSPNKDRVNYGYTF; CDR3 DNA: TGTGCCAGCAGCCCCAACAAGGACAGGGTCAACTATGGCTACACCTTC
V gene: TRBV4-3; D gene: TRBD1; clone size: .; J gene: TRBJ2-1; CDR3 protein: CASSQVGTGAYNEQFF; CDR3 DNA: TGCGCCAGCAGCCAAGTCGGGACAGGGGCCTACAATGAGCAGTTCTTC
V gene: TRBV6-5; D gene: .; clone size: .; J gene: TRBJ1-1; CDR3 protein: CASSYAGYLNTEAFF; CDR3 DNA: TGTGCCAGCAGTTATGCAGGGTATCTGAACACTGAAGCTTTCTTT
V gene: TRBV6-1; D gene: .; clone size: .; J gene: TRBJ2-7; CDR3 protein: CASRSGTTYEQYF; CDR3 DNA: TGTGCCAGCCGGTCAGGCACCACCTACGAGCAGTACTTC
V gene: TRBV11-3; D gene: TRBD2; clone size: .; J gene: TRBJ2-1; CDR3 protein: CASSFGGSDNEQFF; CDR3 DNA: TGTGCCAGCAGCTTCGGCGGGAGCGACAATGAGCAGTTCTTC
V gene: TRBV7-9; D gene: .; clone size: .; J gene: TRBJ1-6; CDR3 protein: CASSPPATGSNSPLHF; CDR3 DNA: TGTGCCAGCAGTCCCCCGGCAACAGGGTCGAATTCACCCCTCCACTTT
V gene: TRBV7-2; D gene: .; clone size: once; J gene: TRBJ2-7; CDR3 protein: CASSLEPSNPEQYF; CDR3 DNA: TGTGCCAGCAGCTTAGAACCCTCGAACCCCGAGCAGTACTTC
V gene: TRBV25-1; D gene: TRBD2; clone size: .; J gene: TRBJ2-1; CDR3 protein: CASSDGTSGRAHEQFF; CDR3 DNA: TGTGCCAGCAGTGATGGGACTAGCGGGAGGGCCCATGAGCAGTTCTTC
V gene: TRBV6-4; D gene: .; clone size: .; J gene: TRBJ1-2; CDR3 protein: CASSPVPLGGYTF; CDR3 DNA: TGTGCCAGCAGTCCGGTCCCATTAGGGGGCTACACCTTC
V gene: TRBV5-4; D gene: TRBD1; clone size: .; J gene: TRBJ2-7; CDR3 protein: CASRLDRGLYEQYF; CDR3 DNA: TGTGCCAGCAGACTAGACAGGGGGCTGTACGAGCAGTACTTC
V gene: TRBV5-1; D gene: .; clone size: .; J gene: TRBJ1-1; CDR3 protein: CASSLAGGMNTEAFF; CDR3 DNA: TGCGCCAGCAGCTTGGCCGGGGGTATGAACACTGAAGCTTTCTTT
V gene: TRBV27; D gene: .; clone size: once; J gene: TRBJ2-5; CDR3 protein: CASSLSPGRFQETQYF; CDR3 DNA: TGTGCCAGCAGTTTATCACCGGGACGATTTCAAGAGACCCAGTACTTC
V gene: TRBV7-9; D gene: .; clone size: .; J gene: TRBJ2-1; CDR3 protein: CASSPPVGISYNEQFF; CDR3 DNA: TGTGCCAGCAGCCCCCCCGTGGGTATCTCCTACAATGAGCAGTTCTTC
V gene: TRBV10-3; D gene: .; clone size: .; J gene: TRBJ2-2; CDR3 protein: CAISERQGPSSNTGELFF; CDR3 DNA: TGTGCCATCAGTGAGCGGCAGGGCCCCTCAAGCAACACCGGGGAGCTGTTTTTT
V gene: TRBV5-6; D gene: .; clone size: .; J gene: TRBJ1-5; CDR3 protein: CASSLGHVRDQPQHF; CDR3 DNA: TGTGCCAGCAGCTTGGGGCATGTTAGGGACCAGCCCCAGCATTTT
V gene: TRBV23-1; D gene: .; clone size: .; J gene: TRBJ2-7; CDR3 protein: CASSQSLSGQDYEQYF; CDR3 DNA: TGCGCCAGCAGTCAATCCCTCAGCGGGCAGGACTACGAGCAGTACTTC
V gene: TRBV7-2; D gene: .; clone size: .; J gene: TRBJ1-2; CDR3 protein: CASSFEGSSDGYTF; CDR3 DNA: TGTGCCAGCAGCTTCGAGGGGTCTAGCGATGGCTACACCTTC
V gene: TRBV5-1; D gene: TRBD1; clone size: .; J gene: TRBJ2-7; CDR3 protein: CASSLGQGVEQYF; CDR3 DNA: TGCGCCAGCAGCTTGGGGCAGGGGGTTGAGCAGTACTTC
V gene: TRBV11-2; D gene: .; clone size: .; J gene: TRBJ2-5; CDR3 protein: CASSSHGSQGLARAPQYF; CDR3 DNA: TGTGCCAGCAGCTCCCATGGGTCACAGGGCCTCGCAAGAGCGCCCCAGTACTTC
V gene: TRBV5-1; D gene: TRBD2; clone size: .; J gene: TRBJ2-5; CDR3 protein: CASSSGGSGRAETQYF; CDR3 DNA: TGCGCCAGCAGCTCGGGAGGTAGCGGGAGGGCTGAGACCCAGTACTTC
V gene: TRBV11-1; D gene: .; clone size: .; J gene: TRBJ2-2; CDR3 protein: CASSGGSTYAITGELFF; CDR3 DNA: TGTGCCAGCAGCGGCGGCTCGACTTACGCTATAACCGGGGAGCTGTTTTTT